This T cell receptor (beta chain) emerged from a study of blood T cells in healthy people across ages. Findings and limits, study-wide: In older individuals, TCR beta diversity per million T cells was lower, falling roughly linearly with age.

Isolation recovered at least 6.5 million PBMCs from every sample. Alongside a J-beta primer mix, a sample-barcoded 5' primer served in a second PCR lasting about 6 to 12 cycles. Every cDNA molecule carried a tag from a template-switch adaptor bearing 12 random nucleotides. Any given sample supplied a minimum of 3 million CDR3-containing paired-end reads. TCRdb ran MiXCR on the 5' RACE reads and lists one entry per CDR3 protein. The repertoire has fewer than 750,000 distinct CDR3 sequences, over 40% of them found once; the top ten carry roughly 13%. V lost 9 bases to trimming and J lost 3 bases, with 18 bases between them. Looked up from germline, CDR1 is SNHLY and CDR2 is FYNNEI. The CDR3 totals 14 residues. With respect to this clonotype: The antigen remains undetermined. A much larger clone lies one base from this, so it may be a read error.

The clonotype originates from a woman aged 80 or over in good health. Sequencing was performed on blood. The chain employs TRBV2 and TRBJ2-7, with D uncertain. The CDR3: CARRKTCEFYEQYF. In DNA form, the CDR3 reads TGTGCCAGACGAAAGACGTGCGAGTTCTACGAGCAGTACTTC.